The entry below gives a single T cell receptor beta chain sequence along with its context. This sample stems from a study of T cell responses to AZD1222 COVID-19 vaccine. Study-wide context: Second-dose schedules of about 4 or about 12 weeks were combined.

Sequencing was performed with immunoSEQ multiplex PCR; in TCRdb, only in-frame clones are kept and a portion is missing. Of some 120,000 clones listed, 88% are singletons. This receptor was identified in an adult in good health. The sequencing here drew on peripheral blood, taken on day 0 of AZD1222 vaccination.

The DNA of the CDR3 is TGCAGCGTACTGGACCCCAAGGGGTTCTCTGGGGCCAACGTCCTGACTTTC. It codes for CSVLDPKGFSGANVLTF. This chain joins TRBV29-1 and TRBJ2-6, with D perhaps TRBD1 (5 bases). V lost 6 bases and J 0 bases, leaving 18 bases between the germline ends. The CDR3 is made up of 17 amino acids. The germline CDR1 and CDR2 sequences are SQVTM and ANQGSEA.